The clone carrying this T cell receptor (beta chain) was recorded only once. This sample is drawn from a study of blood T cell repertoires in COVID-19. Study information: The cDNA or gDNA used as material had been derived from T cells, B-cell-depleted T cells, or PBMCs.

Under the authors' procedure: Amplification from reference gene primers served as the basis for estimated nucleated cell counts. Method: immunoSEQ multiplex PCR; TCRdb's copy keeps in-frame clones and lacks some. That table supplies the V and J calls and clone size; D and trimming were determined from the DNA. The repertoire has 65,000 to 80,000 clones, more than 70% of them found once; the top ten carry approximately 3%. V was trimmed by 4 bases and J by 3 bases, leaving 18 bases between them. There are 17 residues in the CDR3. CDR1 is SGHAT and CDR2 is FQNNGV in the germline V gene. Input material: peripheral blood. The rearrangement joins TRBV11-2 to TRBJ2-2; TRBD2 might be the D (6 bases). This TCR was recovered from a man in his sixties or seventies with active or convalescent COVID-19. In nucleotides, the CDR3 is TGTGCCAGCAGCTACTATGCGGGAAGTGGTCACACCGGGGAGCTGTTTTTT. Protein: CASSYYAGSGHTGELFF.